The next 15 T cell receptor beta chains were all read from a single sample in a study of blood T cell repertoires in COVID-19. The method was immunoSEQ multiplex PCR; TCRdb's version includes in-frame clones alone and lacks a portion of them. The sample yields over 200,000 clones, around 81% seen once. The sample taken for sequencing was PBMCs or T cells enriched from blood (not recorded which). The receptors derive from a woman aged 45-59 years with acute COVID-19.

The J gene is TRBJ1-2, the V gene TRBV2, with 8 bases fitting TRBD1. Germline-derived CDR1 and CDR2 are SNHLY and FYNNEI. CDR3 size: 13 residues. V gave up 10 bases and J gave up 4 bases; unmatched junction bases: 8. CDR3 bases: TGTGCCACTCCTTCAGGGGGCGCCTATGGCTACACCTTC. Translating gives CATPSGGAYGYTF. The full variable domain, in which reference TRBV2 and TRBJ1-2 provide the parts outside the CDR3, is EPEVTQTPSHQVTQMGQEVILRCVPISNHLYFYWYRQILGQKVEFLVSFYNNEISEKSEIFDDQFSVERPDGSNFTLKIRSTKLEDSAMYFCATPSGGAYGYTFGSGTRLTVV.

This clone was counted only a few times. This sequence joins TRBV19 and TRBJ2-7, with a tentative D call TRBD2 (5 bases). Trimming took 6 bases from V and 2 from J, leaving 11 bases between them. The CDR3 extends over 13 amino acids. CDR1 is LNHDA, CDR2 SQIVND, per germline (reference sequence). The CDR3 loop is CASRVGAAYEQYF. In DNA form, the CDR3 reads TGTGCCAGTAGGGTCGGAGCGGCCTACGAGCAGTACTTC. Full variable domain (rest looked up from reference TRBV19 and TRBJ2-7): DGGITQSPKYLFRKEGQNVTLSCEQNLNHDAMYWYRQDPGQGLRLIYYSQIVNDFQKGDIAEGYSVSREKKESFPLTVTSAQKNPTAFYLCASRVGAAYEQYFGPGTRLTVT.

The chain couples TRBV3-1 (or the pseudogene TRBV3-2) to TRBJ1-1; a weak D match, TRBD1 (6 bases). V lost 4 bases to trimming and J lost 11 bases, with 17 bases between them. Germline CDR1 LGHDT, CDR2 YNNKEL (reference sequence). The CDR3 runs to 13 residues. CDR3: CASSPRYRVRAFF. For the CDR3, the DNA is TGTGCCAGCAGCCCCCGGTACAGGGTGAGGGCTTTCTTT.

The rearrangement joins TRBV11-1 to TRBJ2-3; 12 nucleotides align to TRBD2. J was trimmed by 6 bases and V by 4 bases; bases with no gene match: 8. The CDR3 totals 16 residues. From germline, CDR1 is SGHAT and CDR2 FQDESV (reference sequence). The chain's CDR3 is CASSSSLAGGLDTQYF. DNA for the CDR3: TGTGCCAGCAGCTCCTCGCTAGCGGGGGGGCTGGATACGCAGTATTTT. The full variable domain, in which reference TRBV11-1 and TRBJ2-3 provide the parts outside the CDR3, is EAEVAQSPRYKITEKSQAVAFWCDPISGHATLYWYRQILGQGPELLVQFQDESVVDDSQLPKDRFSAERLKGVDSTLKIQPAELGDSAMYLCASSSSLAGGLDTQYFGPGTRLTVL.

This clone came up a few times. The genes are TRBV18 and TRBJ2-7, with TRBD1 matching over 7 bases. Trimming cost V 3 bases and J 4 bases; bases outside gene matches: 3. Germline CDR1 KGHSH, CDR2 LQKENI. The CDR3 totals 13 residues. The CDR3 protein is CASSPQQGYEQYF. CDR3 sequence (DNA): TGTGCCAGCTCACCTCAACAGGGGTACGAGCAGTACTTC.

This chain connects TRBV6-6 to TRBJ1-2, with 7 bases fitting TRBD1. The ends lost 1 base at V and 8 bases at J; junction bases unmatched: 13. There are 16 residues in the CDR3. Germline loops: CDR1 MNHNY, CDR2 SVGAGI (reference sequence). CDR3 DNA: TGTGCCAGCAGTTACTACGACAGGGTCGAGGTTCAGGGCTACACCTTC. It specifies CASSYYDRVEVQGYTF.

The gene calls are TRBV6-2 or TRBV6-3 and TRBJ1-5; TRBD1 matches at 9 bases. The CDR3 sequence is 19 residues long. From germline, CDR1 is MNHEY and CDR2 SVGEGT. V shed 6 bases and J 0 bases; nucleotides not matched to a gene: 15. CDR3 amino acids: CASSPEYRTGDYSNQPQHF. The CDR3 region has the DNA TGTGCCAGCAGCCCCGAATACCGGACAGGGGATTATAGCAATCAGCCCCAGCATTTT.

The gene calls are TRBV6-6 and TRBJ1-1, with TRBD1 matching over 7 bases. The CDR3 extends over 16 amino acids. Germline values: CDR1 MNHNY, CDR2 SVGAGI (reference sequence). V trimming: 2 bases; J trimming: 9 bases; junction bases outside the gene matches: 15. The CDR3: CASSYARLGTEGKAFF. The CDR3 DNA is TGTGCCAGCAGTTACGCCCGATTGGGGACAGAGGGGAAAGCTTTCTTT.

This clone was recorded only once. The chain has TRBV7-9 and TRBJ2-3, with 9 positions matching TRBD2. The CDR3 totals 14 residues. V lost 5 bases to trimming and J lost 6 bases; unmatched junction nucleotides: 6. From germline, CDR1 is SEHNR and CDR2 FQNEAQ (reference sequence). The CDR3 protein is CASSPSGGPDTQYF. CDR3 nucleotide sequence: TGTGCCAGCAGCCCGAGCGGGGGGCCCGATACGCAGTATTTT.

J is TRBJ1-1 and V is TRBV27, with D tentatively TRBD1 (6 bases). CDR3 length: 16 residues. Germline CDR1 MNHEY, CDR2 SMNVEV (reference sequence). The V end was cut by 4 bases, the J end by 1 base, with 16 bases between. The CDR3: CASSSVRTAPNTEAFF. CDR3 coding DNA: TGTGCCAGCAGTTCCGTCAGGACAGCCCCGAACACTGAAGCTTTCTTT.

This clone showed up just a few times. The rearrangement links TRBV28 to TRBJ1-2; D is uncertain. Germline CDR1 reads MDHEN; CDR2 reads SYDVKM. CDR3 length equals 12 residues. V lost 4 bases and J lost 5, with 8 bases in between. The CDR3 DNA reads TGTGCCAGCAGTTCCTTCCGTTATGGCTACACCTTC. Encoded protein: CASSSFRYGYTF.

The chain has TRBV7-3 and TRBJ2-2; 8 bases map to TRBD2. Germline lookup yields CDR1 SGHTA and CDR2 FQGTGA. The CDR3 totals 14 residues. After removal of 3 bases from V and 6 bases from J, the junction contained 3 bases not matched to a gene. In nucleotides, the CDR3 is TGTGCCAGCAGCTTGGGACTAGAAGCCGGGGAGCTGTTTTTT. This sequence encodes CASSLGLEAGELFF.

The chain joins TRBV12-3 or TRBV12-4 to TRBJ2-2; D might be TRBD2 (5 bases). The CDR3 consists of 13 residues. V dropped 2 bases and J dropped 6 bases, with 7 bases sitting between them. The CDR3 here is CASSLSGAGELFF. The CDR3 DNA reads TGTGCCAGCAGTTTATCCGGGGCCGGGGAGCTGTTTTTT.

This chain connects TRBV7-2 to TRBJ2-1; D remains unclear. The CDR3 sequence is 13 residues long. V was pared by 1 base and J by 4 bases, with 5 bases between. Germline V lookup: CDR1 SGHTA, CDR2 FQGNSA. The CDR3 is CASSLVQYNEQFF. CDR3 nucleotide sequence: TGTGCCAGCAGCTTAGTTCAATACAATGAGCAGTTCTTC. The variable domain in full, with the rest retrieved from reference TRBV7-2 and TRBJ2-1, is GAGVSQSPSNKVTEKGKDVELRCDPISGHTALYWYRQSLGQGLEFLIYFQGNSAPDKSGLPSDRFSAERTGGSVSTLTIQRTQQEDSAVYLCASSLVQYNEQFFGPGTRLTVL.

The chain employs TRBV19 and TRBJ1-5; D is perhaps TRBD1 (5 bases). The V and J ends lost 2 bases and 5 bases respectively, with 10 bases between them. Per germline, CDR1 LNHDA and CDR2 SQIVND (reference sequence). The CDR3 is 14 residues long. CDR3 nucleotides: TGTGCCAGTAGTATACAGGGAAACGATCAGCCCCAGCATTTT. Protein product: CASSIQGNDQPQHF.